This TCR beta chain was captured in a study of T cell clones after liver transplantation. About the study: Liver transplant recipients had immunosuppression withdrawal attempted within 2 years. At least one year of complete immunosuppression withdrawal without enzymes over twice normal defined tolerance. Overall study results and limits: Graft donor-reactive T cells possibly entered the graft instead of undergoing deletion. In two subjects, few donor cells limited the measurable donor-reactive repertoire.

This clone was seen only once. Its antigen remains unidentified. Clones were sequenced by immunoSEQ multiplex PCR, and TCRdb holds only the in-frame ones, with some missing. Of 20,000 to 30,000 clones detected, more than 65% appear once; the ten largest clones hold about 2.8%. This TCR was sampled from a human donor who received a liver transplant. The source was CD4+ T cells from blood, collected before liver transplant.

The CDR3 reads CATTSGQGRLNTEAFF. The CDR3 bases are TGTGCCACTACCTCGGGACAGGGGCGACTGAACACTGAAGCTTTCTTT. The chain uses TRBV15 and TRBJ1-1; 10 bases are shared with TRBD1. V shed 9 bases, J shed 0 bases, and the junction held 10 bases outside the gene matches. This CDR3 region has 16 residues. From germline, CDR1 is LNHNV and CDR2 YYDKDF (reference sequence).